This T cell receptor (beta chain) was recovered during a study of blood T cell repertoires in COVID-19. As for the study in general: Spain, Italy and the United States supplied samples that represented acute and convalescent COVID-19. Sources were T cells, B-cell-depleted T cells, or PBMCs; the material itself was cDNA or gDNA.

In the authors' workflow: Estimated nucleated cell counts came from reference gene primer amplification. Measured with immunoSEQ multiplex PCR; TCRdb has only the in-frame clones, and not every one. V and J calls and clone size follow that table, whereas D and trimming were derived from the DNA. The sample shows roughly 130,000 clones, over 80% of them seen only once. CDR1 and CDR2 from the germline V gene are MDHEN and SYDVKM. The CDR3 has 19 residues. The V and J ends lost 4 bases and 2 bases, in that order; junction bases with no gene match: 16. The genes are TRBV28 and TRBJ2-7; 11 nucleotides align to TRBD2. The TCR was taken from a man in his 60s with active or convalescent COVID-19. Specimen: peripheral blood. The CDR3 loop reads CASSSIRGGTSGITYEQYF. The CDR3 bases are TGTGCCAGCAGTTCCATACGGGGGGGGACTAGCGGCATTACCTACGAGCAGTACTTC.